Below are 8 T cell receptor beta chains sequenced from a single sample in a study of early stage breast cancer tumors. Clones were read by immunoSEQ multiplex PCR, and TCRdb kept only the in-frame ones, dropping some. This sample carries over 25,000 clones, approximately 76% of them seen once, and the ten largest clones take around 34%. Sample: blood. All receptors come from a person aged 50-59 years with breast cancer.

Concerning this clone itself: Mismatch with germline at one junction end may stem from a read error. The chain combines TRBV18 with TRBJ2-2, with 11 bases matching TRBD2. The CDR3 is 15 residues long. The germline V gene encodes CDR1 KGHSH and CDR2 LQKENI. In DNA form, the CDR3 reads TGTGCCAGCTCCCCACTAGCGGGAGAGGCGGGGGAGCTGTTTTTT. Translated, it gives CASSPLAGEAGELFF.

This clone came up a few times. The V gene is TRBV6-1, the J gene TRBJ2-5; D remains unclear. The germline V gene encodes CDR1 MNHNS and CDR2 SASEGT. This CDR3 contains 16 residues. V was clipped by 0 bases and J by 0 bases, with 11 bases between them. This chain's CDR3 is CASSEAYQPYQETQYF. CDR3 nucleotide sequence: TGTGCCAGCAGTGAAGCGTACCAGCCGTACCAAGAGACCCAGTACTTC.

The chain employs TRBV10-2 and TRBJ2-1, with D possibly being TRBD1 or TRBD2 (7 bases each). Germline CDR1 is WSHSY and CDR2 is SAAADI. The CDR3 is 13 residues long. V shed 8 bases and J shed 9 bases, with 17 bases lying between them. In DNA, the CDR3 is TGCGCCAGCCAAGGGTCAGGGGGGGGTGAGCAGTTCTTC. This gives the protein CASQGSGGGEQFF.

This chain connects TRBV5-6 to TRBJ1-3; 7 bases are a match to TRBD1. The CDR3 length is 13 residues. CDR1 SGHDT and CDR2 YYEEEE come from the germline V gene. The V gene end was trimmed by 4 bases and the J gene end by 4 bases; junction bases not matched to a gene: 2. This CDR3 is CASSRGGGNTIYF. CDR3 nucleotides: TGTGCCAGCAGCCGAGGGGGCGGAAACACCATATATTTT.

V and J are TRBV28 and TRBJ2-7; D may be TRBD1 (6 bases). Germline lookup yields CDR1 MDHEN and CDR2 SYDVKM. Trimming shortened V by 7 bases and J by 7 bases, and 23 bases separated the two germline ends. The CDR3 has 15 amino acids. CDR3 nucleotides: TGTGCCAGCACCCTCAGCGGACAGACTTCTTGGGAGCAGTACTTC. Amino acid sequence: CASTLSGQTSWEQYF.

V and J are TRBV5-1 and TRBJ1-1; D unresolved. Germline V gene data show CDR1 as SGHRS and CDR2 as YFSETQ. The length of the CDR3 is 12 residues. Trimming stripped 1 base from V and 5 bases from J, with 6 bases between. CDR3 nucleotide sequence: TGCGCCAGCAGCTTGACAGATACTGAAGCTTTCTTT. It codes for CASSLTDTEAFF.

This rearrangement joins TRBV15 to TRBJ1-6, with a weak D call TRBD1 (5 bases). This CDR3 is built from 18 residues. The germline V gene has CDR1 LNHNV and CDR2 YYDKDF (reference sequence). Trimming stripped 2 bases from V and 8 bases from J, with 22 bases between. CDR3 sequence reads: CATSRYQTGTAAYSPLHF. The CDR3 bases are TGTGCCACCAGCAGATACCAAACCGGGACGGCTGCTTATTCACCCCTCCACTTT.

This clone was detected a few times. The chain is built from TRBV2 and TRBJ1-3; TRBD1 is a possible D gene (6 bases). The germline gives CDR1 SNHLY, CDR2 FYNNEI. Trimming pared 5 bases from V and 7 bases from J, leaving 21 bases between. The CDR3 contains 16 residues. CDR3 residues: CASSPEGLVGANTIYF. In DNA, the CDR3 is TGTGCCAGCAGTCCCGAAGGGCTTGTGGGGGCGAACACCATATATTTT.